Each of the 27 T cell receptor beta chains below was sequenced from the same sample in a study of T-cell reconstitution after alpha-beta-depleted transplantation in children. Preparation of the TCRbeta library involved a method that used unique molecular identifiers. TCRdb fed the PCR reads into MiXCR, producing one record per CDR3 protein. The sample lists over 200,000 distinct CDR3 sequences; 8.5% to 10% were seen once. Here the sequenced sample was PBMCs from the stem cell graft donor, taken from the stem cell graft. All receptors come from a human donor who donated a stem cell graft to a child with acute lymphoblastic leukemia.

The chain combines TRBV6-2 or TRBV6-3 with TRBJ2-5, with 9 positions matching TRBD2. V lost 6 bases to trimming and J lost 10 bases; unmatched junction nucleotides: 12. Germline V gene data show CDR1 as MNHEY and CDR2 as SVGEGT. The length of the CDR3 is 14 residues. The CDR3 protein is CASRTGTSRGNQYF. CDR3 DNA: TGTGCCAGCAGAACCGGGACTAGCCGGGGGAACCAGTACTTC.

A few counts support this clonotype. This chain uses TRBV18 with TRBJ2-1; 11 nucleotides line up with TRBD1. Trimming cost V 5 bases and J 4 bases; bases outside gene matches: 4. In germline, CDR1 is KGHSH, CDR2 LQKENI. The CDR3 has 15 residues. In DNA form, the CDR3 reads TGTGCCAGCTCAGCGGACAGGGGGCCTTACAATGAGCAGTTCTTC. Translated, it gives CASSADRGPYNEQFF.

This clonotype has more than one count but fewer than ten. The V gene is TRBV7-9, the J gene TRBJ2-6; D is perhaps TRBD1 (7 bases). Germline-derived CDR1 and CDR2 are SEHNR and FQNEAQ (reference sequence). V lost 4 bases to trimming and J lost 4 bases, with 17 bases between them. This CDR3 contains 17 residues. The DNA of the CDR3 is TGTGCCAGCAGCTCGCAGGGGGGTTCAGGGGGGGCCAACGTCCTGACTTTC. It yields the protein CASSSQGGSGGANVLTF.

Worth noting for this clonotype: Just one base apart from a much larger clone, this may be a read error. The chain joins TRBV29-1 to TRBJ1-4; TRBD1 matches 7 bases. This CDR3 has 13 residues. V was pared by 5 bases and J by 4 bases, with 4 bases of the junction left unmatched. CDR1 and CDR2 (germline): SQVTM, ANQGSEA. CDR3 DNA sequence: TGCAGCGTTACCGGGACAGATAATGAAAAACTGTTTTTT. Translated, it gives CSVTGTDNEKLFF.

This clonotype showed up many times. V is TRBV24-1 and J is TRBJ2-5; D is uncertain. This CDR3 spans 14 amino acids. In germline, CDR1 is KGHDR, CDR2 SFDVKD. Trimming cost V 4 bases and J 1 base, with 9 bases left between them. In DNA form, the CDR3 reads TGTGCCACCAGTGACCGGACGGTCCAAGAGACCCAGTACTTC. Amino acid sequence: CATSDRTVQETQYF.

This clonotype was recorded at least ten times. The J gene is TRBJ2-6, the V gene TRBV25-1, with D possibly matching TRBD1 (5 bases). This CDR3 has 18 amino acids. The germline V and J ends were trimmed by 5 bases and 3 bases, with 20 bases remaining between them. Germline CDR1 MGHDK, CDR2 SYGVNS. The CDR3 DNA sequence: TGTGCCAGCAGTCCGAAAAATTCCAGGGCTATTGGGGCCAACGTCCTGACTTTC. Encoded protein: CASSPKNSRAIGANVLTF.

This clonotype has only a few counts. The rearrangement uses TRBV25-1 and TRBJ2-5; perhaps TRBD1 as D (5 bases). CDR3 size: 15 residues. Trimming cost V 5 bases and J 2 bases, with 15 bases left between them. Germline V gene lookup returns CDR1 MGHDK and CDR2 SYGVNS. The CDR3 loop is CASSPFLGQQETQYF. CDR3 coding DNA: TGTGCCAGCAGTCCTTTTTTGGGGCAGCAAGAGACCCAGTACTTC. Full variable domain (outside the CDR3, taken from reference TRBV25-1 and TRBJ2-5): EADIYQTPRYLVIGTGKKITLECSQTMGHDKMYWYQQDPGMELHLIHYSYGVNSTEKGDLSSESTVSRIRTEHFPLTLESARPSHTSQYLCASSPFLGQQETQYFGPGTRLLVL.

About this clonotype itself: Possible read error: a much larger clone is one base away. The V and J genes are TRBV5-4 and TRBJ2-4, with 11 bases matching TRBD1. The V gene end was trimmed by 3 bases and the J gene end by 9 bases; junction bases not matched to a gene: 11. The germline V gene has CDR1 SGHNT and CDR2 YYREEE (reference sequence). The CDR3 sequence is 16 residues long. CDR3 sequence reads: CASSSGTGGFGCIQYF. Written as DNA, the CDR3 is TGTGCCAGCAGCTCCGGGACAGGGGGATTCGGGTGCATTCAGTACTTC.

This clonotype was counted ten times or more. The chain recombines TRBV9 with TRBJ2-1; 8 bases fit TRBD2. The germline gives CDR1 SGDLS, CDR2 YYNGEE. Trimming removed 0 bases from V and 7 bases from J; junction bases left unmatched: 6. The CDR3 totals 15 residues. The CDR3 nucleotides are TGTGCCAGCAGCGTAGCGGGACTAGTCGGGAATGAGCAGTTCTTC. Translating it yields CASSVAGLVGNEQFF.

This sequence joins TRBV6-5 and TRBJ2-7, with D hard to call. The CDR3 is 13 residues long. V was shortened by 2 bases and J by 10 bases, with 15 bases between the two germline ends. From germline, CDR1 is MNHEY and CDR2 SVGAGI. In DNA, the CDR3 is TGTGCCAGCAGTTACGATAGGCAGGCGGTTCAGTACTTC. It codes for CASSYDRQAVQYF.

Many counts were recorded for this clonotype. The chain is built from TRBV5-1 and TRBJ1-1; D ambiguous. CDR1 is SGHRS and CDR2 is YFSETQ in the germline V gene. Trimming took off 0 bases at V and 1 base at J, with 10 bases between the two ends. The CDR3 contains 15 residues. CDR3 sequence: CASSLGPNRNTEAFF. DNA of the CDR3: TGCGCCAGCAGCTTGGGGCCAAACAGGAACACTGAAGCTTTCTTT.

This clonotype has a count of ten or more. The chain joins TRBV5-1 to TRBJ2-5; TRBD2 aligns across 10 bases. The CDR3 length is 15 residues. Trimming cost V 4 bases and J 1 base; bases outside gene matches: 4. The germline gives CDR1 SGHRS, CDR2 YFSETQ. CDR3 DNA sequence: TGCGCCAGCAGCGGTAGCGGGGGGTCCCAAGAGACCCAGTACTTC. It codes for CASSGSGGSQETQYF. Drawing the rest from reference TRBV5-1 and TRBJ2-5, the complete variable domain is KAGVTQTPRYLIKTRGQQVTLSCSPISGHRSVSWYQQTPGQGLQFLFEYFSETQRNKGNFPGRFSGRQFSNSRSEMNVSTLELGDSALYLCASSGSGGSQETQYFGPGTRLLVL.

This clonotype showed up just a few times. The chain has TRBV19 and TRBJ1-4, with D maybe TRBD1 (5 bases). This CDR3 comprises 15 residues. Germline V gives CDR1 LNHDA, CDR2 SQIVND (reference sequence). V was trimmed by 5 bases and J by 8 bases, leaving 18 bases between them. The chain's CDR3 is CASSLGHTSGEKLFF. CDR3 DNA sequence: TGTGCCAGTAGTCTAGGACATACCTCGGGCGAAAAACTGTTTTTT.

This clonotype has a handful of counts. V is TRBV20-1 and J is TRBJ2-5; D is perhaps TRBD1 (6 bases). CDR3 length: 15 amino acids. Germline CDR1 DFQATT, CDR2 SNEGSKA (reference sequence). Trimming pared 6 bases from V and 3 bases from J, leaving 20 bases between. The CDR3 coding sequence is TGCAGTGCCCCCCTTGTCGGGACACGAGAAGAGACCCAGTACTTC. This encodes CSAPLVGTREETQYF.

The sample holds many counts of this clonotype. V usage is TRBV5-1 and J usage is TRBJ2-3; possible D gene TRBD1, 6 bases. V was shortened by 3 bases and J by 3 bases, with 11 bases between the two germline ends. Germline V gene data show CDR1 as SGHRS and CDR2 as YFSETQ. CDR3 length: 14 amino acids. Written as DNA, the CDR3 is TGCGCCAGCAGCTCTTTCGGACAGACAGATACGCAGTATTTT. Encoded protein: CASSSFGQTDTQYF.

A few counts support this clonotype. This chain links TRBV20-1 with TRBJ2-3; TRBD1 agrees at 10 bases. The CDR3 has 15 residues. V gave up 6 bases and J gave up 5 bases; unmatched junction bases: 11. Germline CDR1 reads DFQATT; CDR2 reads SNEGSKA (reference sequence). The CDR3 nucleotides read TGCAGTGCGGGAAATGGACAGGGGGATGGAGATACGCAGTATTTT. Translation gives CSAGNGQGDGDTQYF.

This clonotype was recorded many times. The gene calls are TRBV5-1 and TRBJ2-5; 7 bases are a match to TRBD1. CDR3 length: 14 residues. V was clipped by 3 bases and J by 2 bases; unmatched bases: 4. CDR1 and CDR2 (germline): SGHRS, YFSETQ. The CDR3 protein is CASSSGQVQETQYF. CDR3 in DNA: TGCGCCAGCAGCTCTGGACAGGTTCAAGAGACCCAGTACTTC. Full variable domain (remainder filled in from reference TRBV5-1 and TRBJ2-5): KAGVTQTPRYLIKTRGQQVTLSCSPISGHRSVSWYQQTPGQGLQFLFEYFSETQRNKGNFPGRFSGRQFSNSRSEMNVSTLELGDSALYLCASSSGQVQETQYFGPGTRLLVL.

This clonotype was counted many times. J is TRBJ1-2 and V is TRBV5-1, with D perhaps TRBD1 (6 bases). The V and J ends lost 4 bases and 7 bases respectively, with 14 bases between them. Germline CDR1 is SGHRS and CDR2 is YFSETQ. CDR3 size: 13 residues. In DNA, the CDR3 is TGCGCCAGCAGCCCCACCGGGACAAGTGGCTACACCTTC. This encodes CASSPTGTSGYTF.

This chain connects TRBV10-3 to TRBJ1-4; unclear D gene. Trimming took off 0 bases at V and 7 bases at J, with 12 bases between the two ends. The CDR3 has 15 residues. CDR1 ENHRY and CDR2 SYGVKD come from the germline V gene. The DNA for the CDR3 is TGTGCCATCAGTGAGTCTCAAGGAAGCGTTGAAAAACTGTTTTTT. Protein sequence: CAISESQGSVEKLFF.

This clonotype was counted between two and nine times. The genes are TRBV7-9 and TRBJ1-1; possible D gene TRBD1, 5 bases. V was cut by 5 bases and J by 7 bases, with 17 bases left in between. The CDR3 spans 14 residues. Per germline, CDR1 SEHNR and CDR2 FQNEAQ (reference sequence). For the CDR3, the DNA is TGTGCCAGCAGCGAATACCGACAGAAGATTGAAGCTTTCTTT. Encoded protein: CASSEYRQKIEAFF.

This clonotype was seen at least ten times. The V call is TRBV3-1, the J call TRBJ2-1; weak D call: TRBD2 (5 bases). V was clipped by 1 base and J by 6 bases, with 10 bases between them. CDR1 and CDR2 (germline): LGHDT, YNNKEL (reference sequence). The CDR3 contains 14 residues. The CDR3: CASSQARLSNEQFF. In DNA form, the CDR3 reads TGTGCCAGCAGCCAAGCTCGACTATCCAATGAGCAGTTCTTC.

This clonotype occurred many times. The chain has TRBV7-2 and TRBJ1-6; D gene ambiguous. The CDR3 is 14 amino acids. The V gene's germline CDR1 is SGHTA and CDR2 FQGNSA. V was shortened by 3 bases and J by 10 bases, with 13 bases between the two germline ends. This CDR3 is CASSFDTVSSPLHF. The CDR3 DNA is TGTGCCAGCAGCTTTGACACTGTTTCATCACCCCTCCACTTT.

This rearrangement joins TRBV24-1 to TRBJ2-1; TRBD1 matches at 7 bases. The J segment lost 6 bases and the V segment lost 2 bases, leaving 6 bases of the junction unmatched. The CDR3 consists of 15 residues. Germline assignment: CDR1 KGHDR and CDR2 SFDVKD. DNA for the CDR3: TGTGCCACCAGTGATTCCGGGACAGATTTCAATGAGCAGTTCTTC. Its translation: CATSDSGTDFNEQFF.

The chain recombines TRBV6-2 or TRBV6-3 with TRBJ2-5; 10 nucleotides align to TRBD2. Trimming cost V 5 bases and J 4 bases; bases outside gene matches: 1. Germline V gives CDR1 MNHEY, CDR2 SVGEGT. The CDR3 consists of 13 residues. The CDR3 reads CASSLAGVETQYF. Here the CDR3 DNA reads TGTGCCAGCAGTCTAGCGGGGGTAGAGACCCAGTACTTC.

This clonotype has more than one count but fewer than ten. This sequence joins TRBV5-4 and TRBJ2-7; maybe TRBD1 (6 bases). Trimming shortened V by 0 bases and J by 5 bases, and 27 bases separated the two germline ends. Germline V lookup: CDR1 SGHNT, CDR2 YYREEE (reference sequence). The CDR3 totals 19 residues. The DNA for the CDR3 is TGTGCCAGCAGCTTGGCCTTTTTATTGGACAGAGGCCTCCTACACGAGCAGTACTTC. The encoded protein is CASSLAFLLDRGLLHEQYF. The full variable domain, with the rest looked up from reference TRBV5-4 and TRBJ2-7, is ETGVTQSPTHLIKTRGQQVTLRCSSQSGHNTVSWYQQALGQGPQFIFQYYREEENGRGNFPPRFSGLQFPNYSSELNVNALELDDSALYLCASSLAFLLDRGLLHEQYFGPGTRLTVT.

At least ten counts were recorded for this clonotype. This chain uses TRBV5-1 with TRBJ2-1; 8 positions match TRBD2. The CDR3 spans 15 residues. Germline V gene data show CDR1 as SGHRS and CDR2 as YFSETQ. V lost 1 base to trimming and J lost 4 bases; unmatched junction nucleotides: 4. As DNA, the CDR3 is TGCGCCAGCAGCTTGATAGCGGGGAAATACAATGAGCAGTTCTTC. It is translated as CASSLIAGKYNEQFF.

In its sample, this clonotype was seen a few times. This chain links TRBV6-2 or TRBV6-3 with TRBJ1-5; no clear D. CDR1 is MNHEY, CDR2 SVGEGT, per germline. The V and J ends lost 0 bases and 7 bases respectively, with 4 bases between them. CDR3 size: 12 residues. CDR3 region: CASSYSQQPQHF. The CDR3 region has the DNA TGTGCCAGCAGTTACTCGCAGCAGCCCCAGCATTTT.